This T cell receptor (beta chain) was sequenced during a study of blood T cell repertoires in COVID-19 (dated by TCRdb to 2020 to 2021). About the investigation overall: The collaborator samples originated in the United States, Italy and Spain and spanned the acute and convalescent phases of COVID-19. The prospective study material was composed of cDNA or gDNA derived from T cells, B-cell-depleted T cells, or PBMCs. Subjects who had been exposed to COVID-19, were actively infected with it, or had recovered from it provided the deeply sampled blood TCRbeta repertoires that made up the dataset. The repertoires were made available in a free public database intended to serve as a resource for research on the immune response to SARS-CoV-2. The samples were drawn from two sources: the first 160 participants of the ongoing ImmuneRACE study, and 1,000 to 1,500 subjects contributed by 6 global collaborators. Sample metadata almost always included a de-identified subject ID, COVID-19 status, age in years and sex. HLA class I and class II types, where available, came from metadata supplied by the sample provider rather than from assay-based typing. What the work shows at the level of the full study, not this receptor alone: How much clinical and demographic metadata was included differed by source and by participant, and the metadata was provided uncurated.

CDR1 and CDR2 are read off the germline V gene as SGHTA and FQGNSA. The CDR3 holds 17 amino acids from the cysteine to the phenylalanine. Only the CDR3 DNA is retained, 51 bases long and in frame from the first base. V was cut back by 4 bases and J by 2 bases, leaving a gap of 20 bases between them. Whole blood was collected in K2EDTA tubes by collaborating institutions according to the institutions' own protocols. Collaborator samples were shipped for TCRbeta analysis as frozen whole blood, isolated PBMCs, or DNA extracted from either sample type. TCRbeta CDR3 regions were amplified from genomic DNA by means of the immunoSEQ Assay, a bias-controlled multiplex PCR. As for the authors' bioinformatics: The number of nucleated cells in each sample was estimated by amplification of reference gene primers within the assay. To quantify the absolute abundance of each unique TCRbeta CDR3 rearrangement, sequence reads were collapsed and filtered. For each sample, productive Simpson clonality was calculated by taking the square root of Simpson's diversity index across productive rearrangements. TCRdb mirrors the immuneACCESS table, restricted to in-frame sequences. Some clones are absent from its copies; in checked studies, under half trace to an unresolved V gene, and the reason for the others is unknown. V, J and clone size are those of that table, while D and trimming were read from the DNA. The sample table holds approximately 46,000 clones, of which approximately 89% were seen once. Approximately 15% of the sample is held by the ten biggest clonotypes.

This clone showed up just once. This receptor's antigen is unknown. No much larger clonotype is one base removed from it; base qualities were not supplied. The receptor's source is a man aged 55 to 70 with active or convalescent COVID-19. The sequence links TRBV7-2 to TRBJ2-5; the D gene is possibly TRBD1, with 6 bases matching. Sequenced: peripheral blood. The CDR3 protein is CASSSQTGSGEQETQYF. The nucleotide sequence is TGTGCCAGCAGCTCACAAACAGGATCAGGGGAACAAGAGACCCAGTACTTC.